The 5 T cell receptor beta chains in this list originate from one sample, sequenced in a study of cytomegalovirus exposure and HLA in healthy donors. PCR employed 60 Vbeta and 13 Jbeta primers. Profiling relied on immunoSEQ multiplex PCR, and the TCRdb table lists in-frame clones only, not all of them. This sample has some 270,000 clones, with around 90% found just once. Sequencing was performed on PBMCs. Receptors originate from a girl aged 2 to 9 in good health and CMV-seronegative.

The chain joins TRBV10-1 to TRBJ2-7; 7 nucleotides align to TRBD2. Germline V gene lookup returns CDR1 WNHNN and CDR2 SYGVQD (reference sequence). The V and J ends lost 0 bases and 6 bases, in that order; junction bases with no gene match: 8. There are 15 residues in the CDR3. CDR3 sequence: CASSESGGSRVEQYF. Here the CDR3 DNA reads TGCGCCAGCAGTGAGTCAGGCGGGAGCCGCGTCGAGCAGTACTTC.

The J gene is TRBJ2-3, the V gene TRBV19; TRBD1 aligns across 8 bases. The CDR3 totals 14 residues. Germline V lookup: CDR1 LNHDA, CDR2 SQIVND (reference sequence). V trimming: 5 bases; J trimming: 3 bases; junction bases outside the gene matches: 4. Written as DNA, the CDR3 is TGTGCCAGTAGTTTAGGACAGGGAACAGATACGCAGTATTTT. Translated: CASSLGQGTDTQYF.

DNA of the CDR3: TGTGCCAGCAGCTTAGCGGGAGGATGCGTTCCCATTCAGTACTTC. This gives the protein CASSLAGGCVPIQYF. The chain joins TRBV21-1 to TRBJ2-4; TRBD2, as called in the table, went unchecked against the DNA. TRBV21-1 is given as a pseudogene. The CDR3 extends over 15 amino acids.

As concerns this clone: The junction departs from germline at one end; a sequencing error may be responsible. The chain uses TRBV7-9 and TRBJ1-4; 7 bases match TRBD1. CDR1 and CDR2 (germline): SEHNR, FQNEAQ (reference sequence). CDR3 size: 16 residues. As DNA, the CDR3 is TGTTCCAGCACCCGGACAGGATTTACAACTAATGAAAAACTGTTTTTT. Amino acids: CSSTRTGFTTNEKLFF.

Regarding this clone: The junction shows a germline mismatch at one end, possibly a read error. The rearrangement uses TRBV5-4 and TRBJ2-3; TRBD2 matches at 7 bases. Germline V CDR1 and CDR2: SGHNT, YYREEE (reference sequence). The CDR3 sequence is 18 residues long. The CDR3 DNA follows: TGTGCCAGCAGCTTGGCTGGCCGTCTAGCGGTGGGGAAAGATGCGCAGTATTTT. Encoded protein: CASSLAGRLAVGKDAQYF.